Listed below are T cell receptor beta chains from one sample, sequenced in a study of beta chain features in type 1 diabetes. The data were produced by immunoSEQ multiplex PCR, yet TCRdb's version contains in-frame clones alone and is incomplete. The sample holds a few hundred thousand clones; approximately 15% are singletons and the top ten take roughly 0.02%. Specimen: naive CD4+ T cells from blood. All receptors derive from a man aged 30 to 39 with type 1 diabetes. CDR3s leave out the opening cysteine and the closing phenylalanine or tryptophan.

V gene	CDR3 length	J gene	CDR3 protein
TRBV6-6	9	TRBJ1-5	ASRSEAPQH
TRBV2	13	TRBJ1-5	ASSEAGQAVRPQH
TRBV30	14	TRBJ2-7	AWSPGPGTGPYEQY
TRBV30	11	TRBJ1-2	AWRGDSNYGYT
TRBV30	9	TRBJ2-7	AWSTLYEQY
TRBV5-1	12	TRBJ1-2	ASSLVDGPGGYT
TRBV6-5	13	TRBJ2-2	ASKLGAQNTGELF
TRBV7-9	13	TRBJ2-1	ASSPGQRENNEQF
TRBV20-1	9	TRBJ2-5	SARLQETQY
TRBV7-9	14	TRBJ2-3	ASSMGLAGLPDTQY
TRBV7-2	12	TRBJ2-3	ASSLSGSADTQY
TRBV4-1	10	TRBJ1-5	ASSHPLGTVH
TRBV4-1	18	TRBJ2-2	ASSQAPGTGLGKDTGELF
TRBV7-2	11	TRBJ2-1	ASSLLSGLEQF
TRBV5-1	15	TRBJ2-6	ASSLEAQGSGANVLT
TRBV28	12	TRBJ2-3	ASSLTGGADTQY
TRBV30	9	TRBJ1-1	AWSDRAEAF
TRBV11-2	14	TRBJ2-1	ASSLERGTAFYEQF
TRBV10-3	10	TRBJ2-4	AISEGGNIQY
TRBV7-7	12	TRBJ2-2	ASSMNSDTGELF
TRBV5-4	13	TRBJ2-3	ASSSTGTGVDTQY
TRBV9	12	TRBJ1-1	ASSVDGGNTEAF
TRBV5-4	14	TRBJ2-6	ASSLQGLSGANVLT
TRBV5-4	13	TRBJ2-1	ASSTRTSSYNEQF
TRBV29-1	12	TRBJ1-1	SCGQGAGGTEAF
TRBV7-9	12	TRBJ2-6	ASSSGVGANVLT
TRBV5-1	12	TRBJ2-5	ASSLGLEAETQY
TRBV27	12	TRBJ1-5	ASSLVLGGGPVH
TRBV30	12	TRBJ1-3	AWTRTDGGNTIY
TRBV11-2	13	TRBJ2-2	ASSQIRGGTGELF
TRBV18	13	TRBJ1-2	ASSPFTGADYGYT
TRBV27	11	TRBJ1-5	ASSLSRAQPQH
TRBV9	12	TRBJ1-6	ASSVAQGNSPLH
TRBV5-1	12	TRBJ2-1	ASSWDTGGGEQF
TRBV2	15	TRBJ2-3	ASSEARTSGSTDTQY
TRBV11-2	13	TRBJ2-3	ASSFNSGGPDTQY
TRBV9	11	TRBJ2-5	ASSLLGRETQY
TRBV18	12	TRBJ2-7	ASSPGQDSYEQY
TRBV7-2	11	TRBJ2-6	ASRSRGANVLT
TRBV6-5	11	TRBJ1-2	ASSRGEVYGYT
TRBV5-1	12	TRBJ2-5	ASSLAAGQETQY
TRBV27	14	TRBJ2-3	ASSLNLGTRSDTQY
TRBV6-5	12	TRBJ2-5	ASSHGILGETQY
TRBV14	12	TRBJ1-6	ASSQTGYSSALH
TRBV6-4	11	TRBJ1-1	ASSTGVATEAF
TRBV9	11	TRBJ2-3	ASSTAPGNTQY
TRBV30	11	TRBJ1-6	AWSGAQSSPLH
TRBV29-1	12	TRBJ2-4	SVLAGDAKNIQY
TRBV4-1	13	TRBJ1-5	ASSPQAISNQPQH
TRBV5-6	15	TRBJ2-4	ASSPSLDTLAKNIQY
TRBV6-4	12	TRBJ1-2	ASSDSAGAYGYT
TRBV7-9	13	TRBJ2-7	ASSPRDRAGYEQY
TRBV30	11	TRBJ1-1	AWGGRSDTEAF